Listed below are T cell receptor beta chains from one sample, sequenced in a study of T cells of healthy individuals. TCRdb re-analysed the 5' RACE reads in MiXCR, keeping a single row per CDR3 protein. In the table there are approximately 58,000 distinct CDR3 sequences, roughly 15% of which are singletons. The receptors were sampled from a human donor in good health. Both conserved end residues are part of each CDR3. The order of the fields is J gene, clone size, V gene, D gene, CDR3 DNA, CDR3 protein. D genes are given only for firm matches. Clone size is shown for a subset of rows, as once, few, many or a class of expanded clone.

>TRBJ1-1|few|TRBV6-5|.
TGTGCCAGCAGTTACCACTCGGGGAACACTGAAGCTTTCTTT
CASSYHSGNTEAFF
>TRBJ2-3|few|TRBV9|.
TGTGCCAGCAGCGGGGTAGTTAGCACAGATACGCAGTATTTT
CASSGVVSTDTQYF
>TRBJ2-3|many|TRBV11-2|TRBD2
TGTGCCAGCAGATGGGAGGGGCGCGATACGCAGTATTTT
CASRWEGRDTQYF
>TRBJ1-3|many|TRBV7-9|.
TGTGCCAGCAGCCCCGTTGGGGTCGGTGGAAACACCATATATTTT
CASSPVGVGGNTIYF
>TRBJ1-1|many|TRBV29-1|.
TGCAGCGTTGGTGCGGAGAACGGAGCTTTCTTT
CSVGAENGAFF
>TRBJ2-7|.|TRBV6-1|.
TGTGCCAGCAGTGAGTATGGGCTACACGGCGAGCAGTACTTC
CASSEYGLHGEQYF
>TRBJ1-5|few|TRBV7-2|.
TGTGCCAGCAGCCCGGGGGAGGTCGGTCAGCCCCAGCATTTT
CASSPGEVGQPQHF
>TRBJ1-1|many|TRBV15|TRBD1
TGTGCCACCAGCAGAGATCGTCTAAAAACAGGGGGGAACACTGAAGCTTTCTTT
CATSRDRLKTGGNTEAFF
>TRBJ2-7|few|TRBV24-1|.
TGTGCCACCAGTGATTTGGCCGCCGGGGGACTGGAGGGACAGTACTTC
CATSDLAAGGLEGQYF
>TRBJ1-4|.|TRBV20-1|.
TGCAGTGCTAGAATGGGGCTGCCAACTGCAACTAATGAAAAACTGTTTTTT
CSARMGLPTATNEKLFF
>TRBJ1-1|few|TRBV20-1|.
TGCAGTGCTAGAGGTCTGGTCCTGAACACTGAAGCTTTCTTT
CSARGLVLNTEAFF
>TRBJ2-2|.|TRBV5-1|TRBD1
TGCGCCAGCAGCAAACCCGGGACAGGGGGAACCGGGGAGCTGTTTTTT
CASSKPGTGGTGELFF
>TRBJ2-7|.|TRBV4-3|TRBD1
TGCGCCAGCAGCCGAGGATCCGGACAGGGAGGCTACGAGCAGTACTTC
CASSRGSGQGGYEQYF
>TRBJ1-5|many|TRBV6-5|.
TGTGCCAGCAGTGACAGCTTCGGAAAGCCCCAGCATTTT
CASSDSFGKPQHF
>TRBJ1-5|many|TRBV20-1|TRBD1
TGCAGTGTAGTACAGGGGATAGGCAATCAGCCCCAGCATTTT
CSVVQGIGNQPQHF
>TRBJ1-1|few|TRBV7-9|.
TGTGCCAGCAGCTTAACGGGGAATGAAGCTTTCTTT
CASSLTGNEAFF
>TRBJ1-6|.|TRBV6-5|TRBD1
TGTGCCAGCAGTACCCAGGGGGCGAATTCACCCCTCCACTTT
CASSTQGANSPLHF
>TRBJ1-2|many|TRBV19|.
TGTGCCAGTAGCCTGCAAAGCAGGGGAGCGGGGTATGGCTACACCTTC
CASSLQSRGAGYGYTF
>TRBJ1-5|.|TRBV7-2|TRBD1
TGTGCCAGCAGCTCCTCCGGGACAGGGGTCGGGCCCCAGCATTTT
CASSSSGTGVGPQHF
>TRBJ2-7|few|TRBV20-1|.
TGCAGTGCTCGGGGTAAACGGGAGCAGTACTTC
CSARGKREQYF
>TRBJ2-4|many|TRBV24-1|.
TGTGCCTTCCAAACTAGGGTAGCCAAAAACATTCAGTACTTC
CAFQTRVAKNIQYF
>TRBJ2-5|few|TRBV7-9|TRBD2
TGTGCCAGCAGCCCCCTAGCGGGGGAACAAGAGACCCAGTACTTC
CASSPLAGEQETQYF
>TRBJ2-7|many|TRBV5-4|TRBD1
TGTGCCAGCAGCGGGGACAGTAGGAAGGACGAGCAGTACTTC
CASSGDSRKDEQYF
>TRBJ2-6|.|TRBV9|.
TGTGCCAGCAGCGTAGATATTAGCTTCTCTGGGGCCAACGTCCTGACTTTC
CASSVDISFSGANVLTF
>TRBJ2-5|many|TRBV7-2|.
TGTGCCAGCAGCTTAGTGGGGATCCAGGAGACCCAGTACTTC
CASSLVGIQETQYF
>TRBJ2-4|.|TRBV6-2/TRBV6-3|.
TGTGCCAGCAGTTACCCAAAGGACGTACGCAAAAACATTCAGTACTTC
CASSYPKDVRKNIQYF
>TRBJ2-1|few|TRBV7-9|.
TGTGCCAGCAGCTTCCTTAGGGCTAGGGGGGATGAGCAGTTCTTC
CASSFLRARGDEQFF
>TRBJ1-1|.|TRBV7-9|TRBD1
TGTGCCAGCAGCGTCGGACAGGGTGGGACTTTCTTT
CASSVGQGGTFF
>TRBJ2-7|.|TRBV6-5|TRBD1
TGTGCCAGCAGTTACGGGACAGGGGCCACCTACGAGCAGTACTTC
CASSYGTGATYEQYF